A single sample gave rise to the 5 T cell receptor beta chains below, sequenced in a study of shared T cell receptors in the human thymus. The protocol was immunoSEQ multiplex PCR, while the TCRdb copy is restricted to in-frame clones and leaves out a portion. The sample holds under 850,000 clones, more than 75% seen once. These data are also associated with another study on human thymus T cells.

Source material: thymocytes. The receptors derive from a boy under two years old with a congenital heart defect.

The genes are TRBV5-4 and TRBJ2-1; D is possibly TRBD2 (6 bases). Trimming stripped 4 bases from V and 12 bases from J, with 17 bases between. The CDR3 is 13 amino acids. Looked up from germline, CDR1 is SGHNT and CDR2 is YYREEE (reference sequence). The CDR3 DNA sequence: TGTGCCAGCAGCCACGACGCGGGGTTGGTGCAGTTCTTC. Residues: CASSHDAGLVQFF.

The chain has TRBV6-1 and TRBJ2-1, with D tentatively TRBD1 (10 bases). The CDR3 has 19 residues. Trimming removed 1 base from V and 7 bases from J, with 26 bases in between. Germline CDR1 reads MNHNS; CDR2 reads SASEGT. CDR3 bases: TGTGCCAGCAGTGAAGAGGGGGACAGGGGACTAGCCCCGGGGAATGAGCAGTTCTTC. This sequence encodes CASSEEGDRGLAPGNEQFF.

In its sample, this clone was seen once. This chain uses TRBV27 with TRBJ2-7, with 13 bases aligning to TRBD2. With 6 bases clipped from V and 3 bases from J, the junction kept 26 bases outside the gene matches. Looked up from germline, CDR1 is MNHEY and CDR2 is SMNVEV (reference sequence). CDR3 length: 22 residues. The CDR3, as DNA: TGTGCCAGCAGCCCTAAACGGTGGACAAGACTAGCGGGAGGCCCGAGGCGCTACGAGCAGTACTTC. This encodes CASSPKRWTRLAGGPRRYEQYF.

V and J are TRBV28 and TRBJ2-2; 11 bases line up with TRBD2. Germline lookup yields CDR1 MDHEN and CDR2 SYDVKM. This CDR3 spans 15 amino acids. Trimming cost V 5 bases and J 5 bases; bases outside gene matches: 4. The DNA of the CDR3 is TGTGCCAGCAGTGCACTAGCGGGAGTTACCGGGGAGCTGTTTTTT. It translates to CASSALAGVTGELFF. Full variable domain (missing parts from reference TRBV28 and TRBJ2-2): DVKVTQSSRYLVKRTGEKVFLECVQDMDHENMFWYRQDPGLGLRLIYFSYDVKMKEKGDIPEGYSVSREKKERFSLILESASTNQTSMYLCASSALAGVTGELFFGEGSRLTVL.

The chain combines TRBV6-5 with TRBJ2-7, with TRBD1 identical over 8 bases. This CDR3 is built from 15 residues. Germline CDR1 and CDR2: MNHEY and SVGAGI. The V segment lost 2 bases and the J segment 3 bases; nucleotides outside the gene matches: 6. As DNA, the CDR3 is TGTGCCAGCAGTTACCAGGGACAGGTGGGCTACGAGCAGTACTTC. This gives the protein CASSYQGQVGYEQYF.